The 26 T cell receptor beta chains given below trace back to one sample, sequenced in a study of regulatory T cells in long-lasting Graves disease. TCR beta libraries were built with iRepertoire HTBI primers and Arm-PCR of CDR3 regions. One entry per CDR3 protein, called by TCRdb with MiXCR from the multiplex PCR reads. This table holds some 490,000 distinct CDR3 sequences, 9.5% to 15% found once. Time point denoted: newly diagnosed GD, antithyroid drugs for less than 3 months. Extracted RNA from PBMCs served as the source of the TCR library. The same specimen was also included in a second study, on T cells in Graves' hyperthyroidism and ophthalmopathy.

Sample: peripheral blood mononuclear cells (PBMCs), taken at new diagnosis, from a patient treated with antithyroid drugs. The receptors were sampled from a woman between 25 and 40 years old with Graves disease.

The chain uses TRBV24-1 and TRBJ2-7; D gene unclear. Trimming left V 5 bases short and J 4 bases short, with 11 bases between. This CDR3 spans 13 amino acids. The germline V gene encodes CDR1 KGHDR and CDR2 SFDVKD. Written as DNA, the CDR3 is TGTGCCACCAGTGTTGGCGGATCATACGAGCAGTACTTC. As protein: CATSVGGSYEQYF.

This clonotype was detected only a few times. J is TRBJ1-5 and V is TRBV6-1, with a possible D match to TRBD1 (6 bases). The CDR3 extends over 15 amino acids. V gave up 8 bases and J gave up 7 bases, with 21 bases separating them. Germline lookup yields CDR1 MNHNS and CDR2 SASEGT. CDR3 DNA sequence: TGTGCCAGCGGGCGAGGGGGGGGGATAAGGCAGCCCCAGCATTTT. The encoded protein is CASGRGGGIRQPQHF.

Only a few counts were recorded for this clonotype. In nucleotides, the CDR3 is TGCGCCAGCAGCCAGGACGCTAGGAAGATACTAGCGGGGGGCAATGAGCAGTTCTTC. Translating it yields CASSQDARKILAGGNEQFF. J is TRBJ2-1 and V is TRBV4-3; 12 nucleotides agree with TRBD2. CDR1 LGHNA and CDR2 YSLEER come from the germline V gene. Trimming removed 3 bases from V and 6 bases from J; junction bases left unmatched: 15. CDR3 length: 19 amino acids.

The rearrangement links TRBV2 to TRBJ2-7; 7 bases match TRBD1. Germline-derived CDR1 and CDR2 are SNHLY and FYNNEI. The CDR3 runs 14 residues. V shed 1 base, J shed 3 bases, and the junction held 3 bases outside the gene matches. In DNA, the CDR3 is TGTGCCAGCAGTGAAGGACAGGGTTTCTACGAGCAGTACTTC. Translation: CASSEGQGFYEQYF.

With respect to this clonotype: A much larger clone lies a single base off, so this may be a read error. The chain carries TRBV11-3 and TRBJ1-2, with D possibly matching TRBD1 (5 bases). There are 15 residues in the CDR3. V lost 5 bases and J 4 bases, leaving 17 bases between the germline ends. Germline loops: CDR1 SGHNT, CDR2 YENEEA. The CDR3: CASSTLWSQGYGYTF. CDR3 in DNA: TGTGCCAGCAGCACCCTCTGGTCGCAGGGCTATGGCTACACCTTC.

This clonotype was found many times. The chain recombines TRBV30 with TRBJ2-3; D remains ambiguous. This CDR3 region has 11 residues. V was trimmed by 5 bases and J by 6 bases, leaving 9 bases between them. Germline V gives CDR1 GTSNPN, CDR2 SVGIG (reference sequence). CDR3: CAWLVGDTQYF. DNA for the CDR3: TGTGCCTGGTTGGTAGGGGATACGCAGTATTTT. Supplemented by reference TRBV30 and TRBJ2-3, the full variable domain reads SQTIHQWPATLVQPVGSPLSLECTVEGTSNPNLYWYRQAAGRGLQLLFYSVGIGQISSEVPQNLSASRPQDRQFILSSKKLLLSDSGFYLCAWLVGDTQYFGPGTRLTVL.

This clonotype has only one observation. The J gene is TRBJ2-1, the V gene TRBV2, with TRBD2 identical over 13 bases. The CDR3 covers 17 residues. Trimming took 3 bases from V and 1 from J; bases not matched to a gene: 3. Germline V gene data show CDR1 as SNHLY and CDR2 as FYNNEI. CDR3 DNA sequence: TGTGCCAGCAGTGACGGACTAGCGGGAGTATCCTACAATGAGCAGTTCTTC. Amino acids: CASSDGLAGVSYNEQFF. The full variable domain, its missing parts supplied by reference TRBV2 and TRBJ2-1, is EPEVTQTPSHQVTQMGQEVILRCVPISNHLYFYWYRQILGQKVEFLVSFYNNEISEKSEIFDDQFSVERPDGSNFTLKIRSTKLEDSAMYFCASSDGLAGVSYNEQFFGPGTRLTVL.

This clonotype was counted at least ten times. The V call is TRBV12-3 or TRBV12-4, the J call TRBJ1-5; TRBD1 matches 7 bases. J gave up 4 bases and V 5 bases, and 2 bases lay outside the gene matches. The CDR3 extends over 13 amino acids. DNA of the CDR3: TGTGCCAGCAGTGCGGACAGGAATCAGCCCCAGCATTTT. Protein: CASSADRNQPQHF.

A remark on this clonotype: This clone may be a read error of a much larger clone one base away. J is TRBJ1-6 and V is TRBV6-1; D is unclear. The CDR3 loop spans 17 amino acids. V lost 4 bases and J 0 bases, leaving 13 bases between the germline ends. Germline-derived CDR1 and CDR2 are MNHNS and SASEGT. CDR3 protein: CASSGGHLSSYNSPLHF. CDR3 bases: TGTGCCAGCAGTGGCGGGCACCTCAGCTCCTATAATTCACCCCTCCACTTT.

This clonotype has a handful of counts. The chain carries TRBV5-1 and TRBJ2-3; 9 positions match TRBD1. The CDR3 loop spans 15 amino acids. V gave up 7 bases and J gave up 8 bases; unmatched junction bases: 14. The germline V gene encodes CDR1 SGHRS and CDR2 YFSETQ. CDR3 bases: TGCGCCAGCGCCAAGGTGGGACAGGGTGTAGGTACGCAGTATTTT. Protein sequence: CASAKVGQGVGTQYF.

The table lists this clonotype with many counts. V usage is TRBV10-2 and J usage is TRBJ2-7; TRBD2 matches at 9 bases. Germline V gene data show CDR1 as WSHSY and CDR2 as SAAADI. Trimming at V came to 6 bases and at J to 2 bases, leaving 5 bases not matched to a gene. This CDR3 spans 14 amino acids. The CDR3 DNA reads TGCGCCAGCAGCGTGACTAGCGGTACCTACGAGCAGTACTTC. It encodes CASSVTSGTYEQYF.

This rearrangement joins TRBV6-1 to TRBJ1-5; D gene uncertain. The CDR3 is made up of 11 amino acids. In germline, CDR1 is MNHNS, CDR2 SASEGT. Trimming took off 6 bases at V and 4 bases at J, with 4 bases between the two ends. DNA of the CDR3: TGTGCCAGCAGCCAGAATCAGCCCCAGCATTTT. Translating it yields CASSQNQPQHF.

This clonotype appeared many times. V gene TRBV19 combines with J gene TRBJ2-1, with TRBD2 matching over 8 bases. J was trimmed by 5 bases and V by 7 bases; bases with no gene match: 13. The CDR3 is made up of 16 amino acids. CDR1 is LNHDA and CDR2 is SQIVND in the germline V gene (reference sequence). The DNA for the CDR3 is TGTGCCAGTAATCCCACGAGTCGGGGGGGCCACAATGAGCAGTTCTTC. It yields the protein CASNPTSRGGHNEQFF.

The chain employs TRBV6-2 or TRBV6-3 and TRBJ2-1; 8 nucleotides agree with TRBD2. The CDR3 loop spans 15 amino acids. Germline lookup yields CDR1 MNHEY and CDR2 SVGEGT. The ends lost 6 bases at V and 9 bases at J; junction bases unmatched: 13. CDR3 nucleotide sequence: TGTGCCAGCAGCCCGCTAGCGGGCGAGACCGCTGAGCAGTTCTTC. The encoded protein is CASSPLAGETAEQFF.

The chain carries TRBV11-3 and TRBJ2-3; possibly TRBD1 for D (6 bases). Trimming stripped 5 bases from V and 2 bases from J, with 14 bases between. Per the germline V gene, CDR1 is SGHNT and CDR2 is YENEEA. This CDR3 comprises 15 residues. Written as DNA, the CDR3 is TGTGCCAGCAGCATTACAGGACAGCTCACAGATACGCAGTATTTT. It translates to CASSITGQLTDTQYF.

The CDR3 nucleotides are TGTGCCTGGAGTTCAGGGGACTCCCTCCATGGCTACACCTTC. It yields the protein CAWSSGDSLHGYTF. This chain uses TRBV30 with TRBJ1-2, with D possibly TRBD1 on 6 matching bases. The CDR3 sequence is 14 residues long. Trimming removed 2 bases at V and 6 bases at J, with 16 bases between. The germline V gene has CDR1 GTSNPN and CDR2 SVGIG (reference sequence).

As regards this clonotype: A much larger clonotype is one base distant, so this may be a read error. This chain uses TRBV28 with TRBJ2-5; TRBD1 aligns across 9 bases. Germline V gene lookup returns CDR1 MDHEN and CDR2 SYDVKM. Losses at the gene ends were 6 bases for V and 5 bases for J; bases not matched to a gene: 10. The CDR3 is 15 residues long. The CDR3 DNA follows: TGTGCCAGCAGCAATCGGACAGGGGCAAGGGAGACCCAGTACTTC. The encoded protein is CASSNRTGARETQYF.

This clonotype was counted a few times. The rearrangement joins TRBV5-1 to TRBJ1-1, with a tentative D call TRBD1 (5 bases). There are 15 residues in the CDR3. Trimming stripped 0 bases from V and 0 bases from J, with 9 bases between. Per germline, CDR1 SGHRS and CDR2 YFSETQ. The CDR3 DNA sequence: TGCGCCAGCAGCTTGGCCCCGGGGGTGAACACTGAAGCTTTCTTT. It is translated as CASSLAPGVNTEAFF.

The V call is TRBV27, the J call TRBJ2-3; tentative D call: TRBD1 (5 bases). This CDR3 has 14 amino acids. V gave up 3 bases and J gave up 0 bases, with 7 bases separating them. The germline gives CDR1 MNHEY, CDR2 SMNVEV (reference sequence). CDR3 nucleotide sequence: TGTGCCAGCAGTTTTCAGGGTAGCACAGATACGCAGTATTTT. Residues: CASSFQGSTDTQYF.

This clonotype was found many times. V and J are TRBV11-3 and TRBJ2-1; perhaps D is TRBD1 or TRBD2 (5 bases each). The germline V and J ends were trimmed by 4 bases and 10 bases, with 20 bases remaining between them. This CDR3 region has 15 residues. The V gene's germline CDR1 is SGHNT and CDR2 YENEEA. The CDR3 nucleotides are TGTGCCAGCAGCTCAAGTCATCTGAAGGGGAGAGAGCAGTTCTTC. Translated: CASSSSHLKGREQFF.

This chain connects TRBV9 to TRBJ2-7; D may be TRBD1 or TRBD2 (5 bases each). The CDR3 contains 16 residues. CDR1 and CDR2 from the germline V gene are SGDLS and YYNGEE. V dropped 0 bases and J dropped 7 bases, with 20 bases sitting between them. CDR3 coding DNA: TGTGCCAGCAGCGTAGGGTCGAAGAGGGGTGCATCGGAGCAGTACTTC. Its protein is CASSVGSKRGASEQYF.

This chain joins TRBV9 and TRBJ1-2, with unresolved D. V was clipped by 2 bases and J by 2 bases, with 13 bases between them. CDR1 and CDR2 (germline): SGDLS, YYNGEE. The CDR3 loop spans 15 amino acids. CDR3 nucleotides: TGTGCCAGCAGCGTGTCTTTCGGAGCAAACTATGGCTACACCTTC. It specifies CASSVSFGANYGYTF.

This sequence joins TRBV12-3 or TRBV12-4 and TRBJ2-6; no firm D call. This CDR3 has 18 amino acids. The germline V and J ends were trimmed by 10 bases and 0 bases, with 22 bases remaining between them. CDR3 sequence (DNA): TGTGCCACCAAATTACCACGGCGTTATAGCTCTGGGGCCAACGTCCTGACTTTC. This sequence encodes CATKLPRRYSSGANVLTF.

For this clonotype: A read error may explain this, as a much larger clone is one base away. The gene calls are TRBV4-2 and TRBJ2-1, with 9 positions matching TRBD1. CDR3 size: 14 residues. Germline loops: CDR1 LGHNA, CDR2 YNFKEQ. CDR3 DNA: TGTGCCAACAGCCTCCGGACAGGGGTAAATGAGCAGTTCTTC. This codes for CANSLRTGVNEQFF.

The CDR3 coding sequence is TGCAGCGTTGCGGCTGAAACAGGGGGTTTTGATGGCTACACCTTC. It translates to CSVAAETGGFDGYTF. The rearrangement joins TRBV29-1 to TRBJ1-2; TRBD1 matches 8 bases. The V segment lost 4 bases and the J segment 6 bases; nucleotides outside the gene matches: 13. The V gene's germline CDR1 is SQVTM and CDR2 ANQGSEA. The CDR3 contains 15 residues.

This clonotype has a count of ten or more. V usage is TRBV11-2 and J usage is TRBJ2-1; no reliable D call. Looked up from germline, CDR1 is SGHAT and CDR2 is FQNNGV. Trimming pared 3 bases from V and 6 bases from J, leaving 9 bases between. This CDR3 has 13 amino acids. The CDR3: CASSFLVGNEQFF. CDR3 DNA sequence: TGTGCCAGCAGCTTCTTGGTTGGCAATGAGCAGTTCTTC.